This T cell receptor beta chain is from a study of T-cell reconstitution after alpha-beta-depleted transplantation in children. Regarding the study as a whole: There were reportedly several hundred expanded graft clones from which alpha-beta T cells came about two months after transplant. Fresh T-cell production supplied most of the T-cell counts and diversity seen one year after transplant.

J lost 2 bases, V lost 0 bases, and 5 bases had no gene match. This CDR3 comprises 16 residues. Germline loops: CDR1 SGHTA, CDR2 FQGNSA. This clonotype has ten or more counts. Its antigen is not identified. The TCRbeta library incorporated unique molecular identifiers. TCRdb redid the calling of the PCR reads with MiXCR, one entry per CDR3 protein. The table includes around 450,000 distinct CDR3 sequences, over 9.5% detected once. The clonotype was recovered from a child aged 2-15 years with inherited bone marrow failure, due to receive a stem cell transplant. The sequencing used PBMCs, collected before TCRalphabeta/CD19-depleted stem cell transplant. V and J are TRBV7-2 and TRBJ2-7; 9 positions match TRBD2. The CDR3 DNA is TGTGCCAGCAGCTTAGCTCTAGCGGGATTTACCTACGAGCAGTACTTC. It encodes CASSLALAGFTYEQYF.